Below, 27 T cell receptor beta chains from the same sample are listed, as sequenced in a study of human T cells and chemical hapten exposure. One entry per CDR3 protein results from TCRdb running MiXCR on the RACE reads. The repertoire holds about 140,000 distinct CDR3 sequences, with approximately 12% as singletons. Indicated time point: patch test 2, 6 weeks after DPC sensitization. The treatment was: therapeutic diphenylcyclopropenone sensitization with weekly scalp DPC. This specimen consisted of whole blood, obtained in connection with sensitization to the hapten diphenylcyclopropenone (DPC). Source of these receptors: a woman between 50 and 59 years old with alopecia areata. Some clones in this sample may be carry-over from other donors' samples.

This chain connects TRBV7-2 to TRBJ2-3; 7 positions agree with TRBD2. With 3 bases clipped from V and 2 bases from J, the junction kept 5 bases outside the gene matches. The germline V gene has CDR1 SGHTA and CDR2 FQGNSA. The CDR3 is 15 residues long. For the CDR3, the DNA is TGTGCCAGCAGCTTCGCAGCGGGGCCCACAGATACGCAGTATTTT. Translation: CASSFAAGPTDTQYF.

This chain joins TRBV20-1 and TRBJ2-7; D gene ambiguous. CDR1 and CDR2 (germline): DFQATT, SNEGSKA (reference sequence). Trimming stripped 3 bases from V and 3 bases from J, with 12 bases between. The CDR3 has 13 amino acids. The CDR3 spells CSASGRTFYEQYF. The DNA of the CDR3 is TGCAGTGCTAGTGGCAGAACCTTCTACGAGCAGTACTTC.

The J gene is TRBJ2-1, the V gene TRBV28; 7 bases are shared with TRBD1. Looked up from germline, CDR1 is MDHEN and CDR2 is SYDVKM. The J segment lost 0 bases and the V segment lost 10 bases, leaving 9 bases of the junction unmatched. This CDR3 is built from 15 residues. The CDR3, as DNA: TGTGCCACCGGGACAGCCCAACCCTCCTACAATGAGCAGTTCTTC. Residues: CATGTAQPSYNEQFF.

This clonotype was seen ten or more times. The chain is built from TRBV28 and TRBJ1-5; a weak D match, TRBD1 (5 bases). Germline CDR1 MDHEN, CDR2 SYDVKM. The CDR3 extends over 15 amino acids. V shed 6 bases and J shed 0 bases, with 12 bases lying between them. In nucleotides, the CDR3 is TGTGCCAGCAGGGGGGACGGACCTAGCAATCAGCCCCAGCATTTT. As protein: CASRGDGPSNQPQHF.

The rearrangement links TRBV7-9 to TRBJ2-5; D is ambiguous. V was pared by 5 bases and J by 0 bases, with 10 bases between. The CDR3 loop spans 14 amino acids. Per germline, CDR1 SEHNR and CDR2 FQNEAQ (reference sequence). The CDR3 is CASSVMSDQETQYF. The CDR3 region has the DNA TGTGCCAGCAGCGTAATGTCCGACCAAGAGACCCAGTACTTC.

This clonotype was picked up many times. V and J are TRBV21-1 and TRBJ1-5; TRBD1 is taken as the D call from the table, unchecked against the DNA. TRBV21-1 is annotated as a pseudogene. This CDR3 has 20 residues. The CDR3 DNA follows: TGTGCCAGCAGCAAAGGTGGGACAGGGAGGGGCCGGTCTAGCAATCAGCCCCAGCATTTT. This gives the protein CASSKGGTGRGRSSNQPQHF.

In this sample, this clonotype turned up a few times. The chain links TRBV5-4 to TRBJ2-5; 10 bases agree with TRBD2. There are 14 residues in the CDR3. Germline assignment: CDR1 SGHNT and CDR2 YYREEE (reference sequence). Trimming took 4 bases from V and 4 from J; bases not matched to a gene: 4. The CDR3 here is CASSPSGSRETQYF. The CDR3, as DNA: TGTGCCAGCAGCCCTAGCGGGAGCAGAGAGACCCAGTACTTC. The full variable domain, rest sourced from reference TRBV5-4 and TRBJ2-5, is ETGVTQSPTHLIKTRGQQVTLRCSSQSGHNTVSWYQQALGQGPQFIFQYYREEENGRGNFPPRFSGLQFPNYSSELNVNALELDDSALYLCASSPSGSRETQYFGPGTRLLVL.

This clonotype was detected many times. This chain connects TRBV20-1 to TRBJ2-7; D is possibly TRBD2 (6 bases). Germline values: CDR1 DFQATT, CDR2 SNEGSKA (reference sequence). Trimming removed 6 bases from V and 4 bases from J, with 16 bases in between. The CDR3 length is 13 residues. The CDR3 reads CSARDASGYEQYF. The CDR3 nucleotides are TGCAGTGCGCGGGATGCCTCGGGGTACGAGCAGTACTTC.

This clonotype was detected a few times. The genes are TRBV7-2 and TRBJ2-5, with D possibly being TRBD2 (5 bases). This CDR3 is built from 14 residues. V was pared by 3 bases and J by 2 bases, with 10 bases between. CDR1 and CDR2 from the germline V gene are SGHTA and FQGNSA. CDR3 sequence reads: CASSFGSGQETQYF. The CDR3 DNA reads TGTGCCAGCAGCTTTGGCTCGGGGCAAGAGACCCAGTACTTC.

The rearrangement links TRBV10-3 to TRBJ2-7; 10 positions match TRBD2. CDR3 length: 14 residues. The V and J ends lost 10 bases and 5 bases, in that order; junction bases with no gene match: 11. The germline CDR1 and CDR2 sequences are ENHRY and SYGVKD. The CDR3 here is CATSSGSPLDEQYF. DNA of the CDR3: TGTGCCACCTCTAGCGGGAGTCCGCTGGACGAGCAGTACTTC.

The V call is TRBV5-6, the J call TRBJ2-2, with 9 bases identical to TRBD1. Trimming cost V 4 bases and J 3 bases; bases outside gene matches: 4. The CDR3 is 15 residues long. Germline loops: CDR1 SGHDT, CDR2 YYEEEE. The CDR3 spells CASSGTGSYTGELFF. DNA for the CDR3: TGTGCCAGCAGCGGGACAGGGAGCTACACCGGGGAGCTGTTTTTT.

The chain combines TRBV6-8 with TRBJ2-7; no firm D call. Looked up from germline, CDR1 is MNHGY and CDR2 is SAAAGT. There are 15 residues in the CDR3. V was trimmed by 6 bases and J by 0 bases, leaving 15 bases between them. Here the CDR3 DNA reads TGTGCCAGCAGGAAAAACGGGCCCACCTCCTACGAGCAGTACTTC. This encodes CASRKNGPTSYEQYF.

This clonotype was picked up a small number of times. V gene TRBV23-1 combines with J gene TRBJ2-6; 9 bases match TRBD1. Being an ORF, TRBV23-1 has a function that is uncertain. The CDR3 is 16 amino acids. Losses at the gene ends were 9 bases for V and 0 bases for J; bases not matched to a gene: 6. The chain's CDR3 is CASPGTGSSGANVLTF. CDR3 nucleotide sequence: TGCGCCAGTCCCGGGACAGGGAGCTCTGGGGCCAACGTCCTGACTTTC.

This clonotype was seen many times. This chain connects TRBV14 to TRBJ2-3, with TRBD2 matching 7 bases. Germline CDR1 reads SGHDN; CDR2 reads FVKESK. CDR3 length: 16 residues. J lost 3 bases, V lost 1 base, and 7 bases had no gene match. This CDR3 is CASSQATRGVTDTQYF. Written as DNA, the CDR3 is TGTGCCAGCAGCCAAGCCACACGGGGGGTAACAGATACGCAGTATTTT.

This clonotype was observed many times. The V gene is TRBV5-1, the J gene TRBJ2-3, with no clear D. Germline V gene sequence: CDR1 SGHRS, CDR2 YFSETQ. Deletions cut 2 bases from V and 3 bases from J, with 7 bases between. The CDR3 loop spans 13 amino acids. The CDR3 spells CASSFTETDTQYF. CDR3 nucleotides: TGCGCCAGCAGCTTCACAGAAACAGATACGCAGTATTTT.

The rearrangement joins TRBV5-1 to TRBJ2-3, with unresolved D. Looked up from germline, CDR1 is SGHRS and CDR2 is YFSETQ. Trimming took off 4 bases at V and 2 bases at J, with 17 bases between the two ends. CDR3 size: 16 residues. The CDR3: CASSLPIQTYTDTQYF. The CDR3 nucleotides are TGCGCCAGCAGCCTCCCAATACAAACTTACACAGATACGCAGTATTTT.

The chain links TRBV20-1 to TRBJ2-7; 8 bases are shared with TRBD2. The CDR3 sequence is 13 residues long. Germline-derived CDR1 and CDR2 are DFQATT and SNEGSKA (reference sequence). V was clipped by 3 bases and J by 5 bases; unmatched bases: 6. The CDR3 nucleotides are TGCAGTGCTAGTCTGGCGGGAGGCGACGAGCAGTACTTC. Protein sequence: CSASLAGGDEQYF.

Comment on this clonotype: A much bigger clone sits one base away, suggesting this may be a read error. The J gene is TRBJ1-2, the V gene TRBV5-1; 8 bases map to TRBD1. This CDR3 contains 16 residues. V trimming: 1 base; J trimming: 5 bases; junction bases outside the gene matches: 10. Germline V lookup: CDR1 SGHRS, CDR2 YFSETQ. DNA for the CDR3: TGCGCCAGCAGCTTGTCCCCGGGACAGGAGGCGTATGGCTACACCTTC. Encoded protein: CASSLSPGQEAYGYTF.

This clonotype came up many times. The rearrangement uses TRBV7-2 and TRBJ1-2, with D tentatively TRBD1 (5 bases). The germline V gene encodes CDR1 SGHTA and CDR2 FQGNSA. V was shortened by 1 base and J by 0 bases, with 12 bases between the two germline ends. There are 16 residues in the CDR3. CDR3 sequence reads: CASSLGGFQANYGYTF. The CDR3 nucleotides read TGTGCCAGCAGCTTAGGGGGGTTCCAGGCTAACTATGGCTACACCTTC.

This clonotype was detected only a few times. The chain's CDR3 is CASSLRRGAQYF. The CDR3 coding sequence is TGTGCCAGCAGTTTACGGCGGGGGGCGCAGTATTTT. This chain joins TRBV28 and TRBJ2-3; 8 nucleotides agree with TRBD2. This CDR3 comprises 12 residues. The germline V gene has CDR1 MDHEN and CDR2 SYDVKM. The V gene end was trimmed by 2 bases and the J gene end by 10 bases; junction bases not matched to a gene: 2.

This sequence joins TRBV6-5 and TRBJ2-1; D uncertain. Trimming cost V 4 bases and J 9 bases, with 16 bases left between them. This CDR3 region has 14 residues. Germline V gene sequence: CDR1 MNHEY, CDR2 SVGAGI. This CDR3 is CASSWYASQSEQFF. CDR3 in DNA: TGTGCCAGCAGTTGGTACGCTAGTCAGTCTGAGCAGTTCTTC.

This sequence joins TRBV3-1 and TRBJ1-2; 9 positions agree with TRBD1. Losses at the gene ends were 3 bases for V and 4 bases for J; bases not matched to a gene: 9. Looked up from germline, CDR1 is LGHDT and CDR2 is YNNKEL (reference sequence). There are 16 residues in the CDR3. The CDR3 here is CASSHLTGTGTYGYTF. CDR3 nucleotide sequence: TGTGCCAGCAGCCACTTAACCGGGACAGGGACCTATGGCTACACCTTC.

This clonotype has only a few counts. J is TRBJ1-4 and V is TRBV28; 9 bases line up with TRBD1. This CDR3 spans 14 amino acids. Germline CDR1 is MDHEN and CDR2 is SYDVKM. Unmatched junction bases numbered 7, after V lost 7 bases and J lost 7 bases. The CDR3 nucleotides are TGTGCCAGCACTACAGGGGGCGGAGGTGAAAAACTGTTTTTT. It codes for CASTTGGGGEKLFF.

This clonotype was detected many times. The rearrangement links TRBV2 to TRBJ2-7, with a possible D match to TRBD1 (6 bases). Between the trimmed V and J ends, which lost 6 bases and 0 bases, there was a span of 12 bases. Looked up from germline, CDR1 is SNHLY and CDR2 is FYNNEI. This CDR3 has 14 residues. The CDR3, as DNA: TGTGCCAGCAGAGCGGACAGCAGCTCCTACGAGCAGTACTTC. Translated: CASRADSSSYEQYF.

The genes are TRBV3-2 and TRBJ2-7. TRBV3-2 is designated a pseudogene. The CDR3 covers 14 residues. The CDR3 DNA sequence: TGTGCCAGCAGCCAAGATTGGCAGATATGCGAGCAGTACTTC. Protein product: CASSQDWQICEQYF.

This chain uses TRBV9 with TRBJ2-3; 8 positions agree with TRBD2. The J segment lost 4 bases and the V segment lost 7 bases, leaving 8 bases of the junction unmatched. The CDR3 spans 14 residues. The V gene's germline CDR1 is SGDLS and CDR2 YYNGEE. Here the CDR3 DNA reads TGTGCCAGCCAGAGCGGGAGATTGGCAGATACGCAGTATTTT. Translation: CASQSGRLADTQYF.

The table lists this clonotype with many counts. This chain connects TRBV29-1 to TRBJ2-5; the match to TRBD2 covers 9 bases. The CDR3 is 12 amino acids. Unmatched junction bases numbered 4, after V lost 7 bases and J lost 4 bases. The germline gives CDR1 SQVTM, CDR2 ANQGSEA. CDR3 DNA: TGCAGCGGCTTAGCGGGAGTAGAGACCCAGTACTTC. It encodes CSGLAGVETQYF.